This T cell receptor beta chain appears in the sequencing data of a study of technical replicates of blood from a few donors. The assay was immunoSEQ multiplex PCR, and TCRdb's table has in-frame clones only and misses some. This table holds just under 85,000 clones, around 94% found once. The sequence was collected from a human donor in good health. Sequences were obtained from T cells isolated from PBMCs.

CDR3 in DNA: TGCAGCGTCCCCGAAGGGGGCTCTGGGGCCAACGTCCTGACTTTC. This gives the protein CSVPEGGSGANVLTF. The rearrangement uses TRBV29-1 and TRBJ2-6; tentative D call: TRBD1 (6 bases). V lost 6 bases and J lost 0, with 12 bases in between. CDR1 is SQVTM, CDR2 ANQGSEA, per germline. The CDR3 consists of 15 residues.